These 2 T cell receptor beta chains were all obtained from the same sample, sequenced in a study of cytomegalovirus exposure and HLA in healthy donors. In the PCR, 60 Vbeta and 13 Jbeta primers were used. Only in-frame clones appear in the TCRdb table, and some are missing; sequencing was by immunoSEQ multiplex PCR. The sample records 97,000 or so clones, about a tenth being singletons. The source material was PBMCs. The receptors come from a middle-aged man in good health and CMV-seropositive.

This clone was picked up a small number of times. The chain has TRBV4-2 and TRBJ2-5; D gene ambiguous. The germline V gene has CDR1 LGHNA and CDR2 YNFKEQ. The V end was cut by 1 base, the J end by 5 bases, with 17 bases between. The CDR3 has 16 amino acids. CDR3 nucleotides: TGTGCCAGCAGCCAAGCGGAAAAGGCCGCCGGGGAGACCCAGTACTTC. It codes for CASSQAEKAAGETQYF.

The chain uses TRBV7-2 and TRBJ2-7; D is unclear. CDR3 length equals 15 residues. The V gene's germline CDR1 is SGHTA and CDR2 FQGNSA. V lost 1 base, J lost 2 bases, and 12 bases lay in between. The CDR3 loop reads CASSLDKSRAYEQYF. Here the CDR3 DNA reads TGTGCCAGCAGCTTAGATAAATCGAGAGCCTACGAGCAGTACTTC.